This T cell receptor (beta chain) was sequenced for a study of blood T cell repertoires in COVID-19 (dated by TCRdb to 2019 to 2021). With regard to the full study: The collaborator samples originated in the United States, Italy and Spain and spanned the acute and convalescent phases of COVID-19. Where available, HLA class I and class II types were taken from metadata supplied by the sample provider and were not determined by assay-based typing. The repertoires were made available in a free public database intended to serve as a resource for research on the immune response to SARS-CoV-2. Samples were obtained from the ongoing ImmuneRACE study (first 160 participants) and from over 1,000 subjects provided by 6 global collaborators. The prospective study material was composed of cDNA or gDNA derived from T cells, B-cell-depleted T cells, or PBMCs. The dataset comprised deeply sampled blood TCRbeta repertoires from subjects exposed to, actively infected with, or recovered from COVID-19. Nearly every sample came with metadata listing a de-identified subject ID, COVID-19 status, age in years and sex.

TCRbeta CDR3 regions were amplified from genomic DNA by means of the immunoSEQ Assay, a bias-controlled multiplex PCR. In the source study's methods: The number of nucleated cells in each sample was estimated from the amplification of reference gene primers within the assay. To quantify the absolute abundance of each unique TCRbeta CDR3 rearrangement, sequence reads were collapsed and filtered. For each sample, productive Simpson clonality was calculated as the square root of Simpson's diversity index across productive rearrangements. The table was pulled from immuneACCESS by TCRdb, which kept in-frame rearrangements only. Such tables lose some clones; where checked, under half of the loss comes from unresolved V genes, and the rest has no known cause. V, J and clone size derive from that table, while D and trimming were established from the DNA sequence. For this sample there are roughly 330,000 clones; over 75% appear just once. Approximately 5.3% of the sample is in the top ten clones.

Overall study results and their limits: The amount of clinical and demographic metadata varied by source and participant and was provided uncurated.

This clone occurred once. This clone's antigen is unknown. Base qualities are not provided; no much larger clone lies one nucleotide away. Other nucleotide sequences in the sample specify the same CDR3. Enrolling through a virtual design, the prospective study's participants ranged in age from roughly 18 to 95 years and lived across approximately 25 United States geographic areas. To assign participants to cohorts, the prospective study relied on clinical history that participants themselves reported in a screening survey and a study questionnaire. Recovered participants in ImmuneRACE Cohort 3 were defined by two consecutive negative NP/OP PCR tests, clearance by a healthcare professional, or resolution of symptoms. In the prospective study, whole blood, serum and a nasopharyngeal or oropharyngeal swab were collected from each participant by mobile phlebotomists. Additional blood draws and questionnaires over an approximately two-month period could optionally be provided by prospective study participants. Before DNA extraction, prospective study blood samples were shipped either frozen or at room temperature.

The junction shows trimming of 3 bases on V and 5 bases on J, and the gene matches do not reach 1 base of it. Inclusive of the bounding cysteine and phenylalanine, the CDR3 is 13 residues long. Only CDR3 DNA is held: 39 bases, read in frame from base 1. According to the germline V gene (reference sequence), CDR1 reads DFQATT and CDR2 reads SNEGSKA. The V gene is TRBV20-1 and the J gene is TRBJ1-5, with TRBD1 identical over 10 junction bases. This TCR was recovered from a woman in her 30s who had recovered from COVID-19. The specimen sequenced was PBMCs or T cells enriched from blood (not recorded which). The CDR3 region: CSASGQGDQPQHF. The DNA sequence follows: TGCAGTGCTAGTGGACAGGGGGATCAGCCCCAGCATTTT.